This entry lists 20 T cell receptor beta chains sequenced from one sample in a study of blood T cell repertoires in COVID-19 (dated by TCRdb to 2018 to 2021). Library preparation used the immunoSEQ multiplex PCR assay. TCRdb's version of the immuneACCESS table is confined to in-frame rearrangements and falls short of the full clone set. An unresolved V gene accounts for under half of the shortfall where checked; the remainder is of unknown origin. The sample has roughly 55,000 clones on record, about 86% of them singletons. The top ten hold over 9.5% of the sample. The material sequenced was peripheral blood. These TCRs come from a man in his 70s with active COVID-19.

The V and J genes are TRBV6-4 and TRBJ1-2, with unresolved D. Germline V CDR1 and CDR2: MRHNA, SNTAGT. This CDR3 has 13 amino acids. V was trimmed by 5 bases and J by 1 base, leaving 8 bases between them. CDR3 amino acids: CASSRGVNYGYTF. The CDR3 nucleotides read TGTGCCAGCAGTCGCGGGGTTAACTATGGCTACACCTTC.

This clone was observed a handful of times. The rearrangement uses TRBV29-1 and TRBJ1-3; a possible D gene is TRBD1 (5 bases). V was pared by 7 bases and J by 0 bases, with 16 bases between. This CDR3 comprises 15 residues. Germline CDR1 SQVTM, CDR2 ANQGSEA. The CDR3 DNA reads TGCAGCGGAGGGGAGGTACGGAGCTCTGGAAACACCATATATTTT. Its translation is CSGGEVRSSGNTIYF.

This chain joins TRBV30 and TRBJ1-2; D remains ambiguous. The CDR3 is made up of 14 amino acids. Per germline, CDR1 GTSNPN and CDR2 SVGIG (reference sequence). Trimming shortened V by 0 bases and J by 4 bases, and 12 bases separated the two germline ends. The CDR3 sequence: CAWSVLRAGYGYTF. The CDR3 bases are TGTGCCTGGAGTGTACTGAGGGCGGGCTATGGCTACACCTTC.

This chain connects TRBV27 to TRBJ1-2; 10 nucleotides align to TRBD1. V gave up 5 bases and J gave up 2 bases; unmatched junction bases: 11. The CDR3 is 17 amino acids. Germline CDR1 MNHEY, CDR2 SMNVEV (reference sequence). The CDR3 bases are TGTGCCAGCAGTCCCTCGACAGGGGGCTATAGAAACTATGGCTACACCTTC. It translates to CASSPSTGGYRNYGYTF.

The rearrangement joins TRBV4-2 to TRBJ1-3; a weak D match, TRBD1 (6 bases). Deletions cut 3 bases from V and 0 bases from J, with 12 bases between. CDR1 is LGHNA and CDR2 is YNFKEQ in the germline V gene. The CDR3 is 16 residues long. The CDR3 is CASSQRQELSGNTIYF. Written as DNA, the CDR3 is TGTGCCAGCAGCCAGCGACAGGAGCTCTCTGGAAACACCATATATTTT.

The chain employs TRBV7-2 and TRBJ2-3; tentatively, D is TRBD1 (5 bases). The germline gives CDR1 SGHTA, CDR2 FQGNSA. This CDR3 has 14 amino acids. V gave up 6 bases and J gave up 2 bases, with 12 bases separating them. The CDR3 spells CASRPGGATDTQYF. Written as DNA, the CDR3 is TGTGCCAGCAGACCAGGTGGGGCCACAGATACGCAGTATTTT.

The chain carries TRBV6-7 and TRBJ1-4; 8 positions agree with TRBD1. TRBV6-7 counts as an open reading frame of uncertain function. The CDR3 consists of 19 residues. Trimming took 2 bases from V and 7 from J; bases not matched to a gene: 18. CDR3 nucleotides: TGTGCCAGCAGTTACCCCGACGGGACAGGCACCAATAGGGGTGAAAAACTGTTTTTT. This codes for CASSYPDGTGTNRGEKLFF.

V is TRBV4-3 and J is TRBJ2-7; maybe TRBD1 (6 bases). The V gene's germline CDR1 is LGHNA and CDR2 YSLEER. The CDR3 totals 15 residues. The ends were cut back, 3 bases at V and 0 bases at J, with 12 bases in the middle. In nucleotides, the CDR3 is TGCGCCAGCAGCCAGGGTACAGGGCCCTCCTACGAGCAGTACTTC. The encoded protein is CASSQGTGPSYEQYF.

This chain connects TRBV4-3 to TRBJ1-3; 7 bases agree with TRBD1. The trim removed 0 bases at V and 4 bases at J, leaving 0 bases unmatched. In germline, CDR1 is LGHNA, CDR2 YSLEER. The CDR3 totals 14 residues. The CDR3 DNA reads TGCGCCAGCAGCCAAGAGGACAGGGGAAACACCATATATTTT. This sequence encodes CASSQEDRGNTIYF.

The DNA for the CDR3 is TGCAGTGCTAGTACAGGGCCCTTGAACACTGAAGCTTTCTTT. This translates into CSASTGPLNTEAFF. The J gene is TRBJ1-1, the V gene TRBV20-1; a weak D match, TRBD1 (6 bases). V shed 3 bases and J shed 0 bases, with 11 bases lying between them. Germline V lookup: CDR1 DFQATT, CDR2 SNEGSKA (reference sequence). The CDR3 spans 14 residues.

This chain connects TRBV7-2 to TRBJ1-2; D is ambiguous. The CDR3 is made up of 15 amino acids. V was cut by 3 bases and J by 0 bases, with 11 bases left in between. In germline, CDR1 is SGHTA, CDR2 FQGNSA. The CDR3 region is CASSFQRTANYGYTF. The CDR3 nucleotides read TGTGCCAGCAGCTTTCAACGTACGGCTAACTATGGCTACACCTTC.

The chain employs TRBV6-2 or TRBV6-3 and TRBJ1-5; TRBD1 is a possible D gene (6 bases). CDR1 and CDR2 (germline): MNHEY, SVGEGT. This CDR3 has 15 residues. V lost 5 bases to trimming and J lost 3 bases, with 14 bases between them. As DNA, the CDR3 is TGTGCCAGCAGTACCGGAAACAGGGTCAATCAGCCCCAGCATTTT. This encodes CASSTGNRVNQPQHF.

This clone was seen only a few times. Germline is not matched at one junction end, which may reflect a read error. The V and J genes are TRBV7-2 and TRBJ2-3; unclear D gene. The CDR3 spans 9 residues. Germline CDR1 and CDR2: SGHTA and FQGNSA. The CDR3 nucleotides are TGTGCCAGCAGCTTAGCTGGCCATTTT. As protein: CASSLAGHF.

Details on this clone: This CDR3 is also generated by other DNA sequences in the sample. The chain links TRBV20-1 to TRBJ1-2; D not resolved. CDR3 length: 11 amino acids. From germline, CDR1 is DFQATT and CDR2 SNEGSKA (reference sequence). V shed 0 bases and J shed 5 bases, with 4 bases lying between them. CDR3 coding DNA: TGCAGTGCTAGAGATTCGTATGGCTACACCTTC. Protein product: CSARDSYGYTF.

The chain carries TRBV5-4 and TRBJ2-3; the D is unclear. V was clipped by 0 bases and J by 0 bases, with 8 bases between them. Germline CDR1 SGHNT, CDR2 YYREEE (reference sequence). The CDR3 consists of 15 residues. The CDR3 DNA reads TGTGCCAGCAGCTTGGTCGGAGAAAGCACAGATACGCAGTATTTT. This encodes CASSLVGESTDTQYF.

The chain uses TRBV6-5 and TRBJ2-7, with D unresolved. The V and J ends lost 7 bases and 6 bases respectively, with 19 bases between them. This CDR3 has 14 residues. CDR1 is MNHEY and CDR2 is SVGAGI in the germline V gene. Written as DNA, the CDR3 is TGTGCCAGCACGAGAGGAACCGAGCCTGGCGAGCAGTACTTC. It yields the protein CASTRGTEPGEQYF.

J is TRBJ2-3 and V is TRBV3-1 (or the pseudogene TRBV3-2), with TRBD2 matching over 11 bases. V lost 6 bases and J lost 5; bases outside the gene matches: 10. This CDR3 region has 16 residues. The germline CDR1 and CDR2 sequences are LGHDT and YNNKEL (reference sequence). CDR3 sequence reads: CASRATSGGRGDTQYF. The CDR3 coding sequence is TGTGCCAGCAGGGCAACTAGCGGGGGCCGAGGAGATACGCAGTATTTT.

J is TRBJ2-3 and V is TRBV27; possibly TRBD2 for D (6 bases). V lost 0 bases, J lost 1 base, and 8 bases lay in between. The CDR3 length is 15 residues. Per the germline V gene, CDR1 is MNHEY and CDR2 is SMNVEV (reference sequence). The CDR3 nucleotides read TGTGCCAGCAGTTTATCCAGGGAGGGCACAGATACGCAGTATTTT. This encodes CASSLSREGTDTQYF.

CDR3 in DNA: TGCAGTGCTAGTCCCACACAGGGGGGGAACACCCTCCACTTT. It yields the protein CSASPTQGGNTLHF. The chain links TRBV20-1 to TRBJ1-6; 8 bases line up with TRBD1. CDR3 length equals 14 residues. V was pared by 3 bases and J by 14 bases, with 12 bases of the junction left unmatched. From germline, CDR1 is DFQATT and CDR2 SNEGSKA (reference sequence).

This clone has a handful of counts. V is TRBV6-4 and J is TRBJ1-1, with D uncertain. The V gene lost 4 bases and the J gene lost 8 bases, with 11 bases spanning the gap. Per germline, CDR1 MRHNA and CDR2 SNTAGT. The CDR3 length is 12 residues. CDR3 region: CASSVGPGEAFF. The CDR3 nucleotides read TGTGCCAGCAGTGTTGGTCCCGGGGAAGCTTTCTTT.